These T cell receptor beta chains were read from a single sample in a study of shared clonotypes between healthy human individuals. TCRdb keeps only in-frame clones here, not all; method: immunoSEQ multiplex PCR. This table holds about a million clones, roughly 80% found once. Sequencing used memory CD4+ T cells from PBMCs. Source of these receptors: a man younger than 35 in good health. Some clones in this sample may be carry-over from other donors' samples. Both conserved end residues are part of each CDR3. A D gene is named only where the DNA matches it firmly. Expanded clones get a size class; other rows say once, few or many, or leave the size out.

d_call	clone_size	v_call	j_call	cdr3_nt	cdr3_aa
.	.	TRBV6-5	TRBJ1-2	TGTGCCAGCATCGACGTGGCAGGGAGCTATGGCTACACCTTC	CASIDVAGSYGYTF
TRBD1	.	TRBV5-1	TRBJ2-4	TGCGCCAGCAGCTTAGGACAGGGGCGAAACATTCAGTACTTC	CASSLGQGRNIQYF
TRBD1	few	TRBV29-1	TRBJ1-2	TGCAGCGTTGTCGGGACAGACTATGGCTACACCTTC	CSVVGTDYGYTF
TRBD1	.	TRBV9	TRBJ1-3	TGTGCCAGCAGCGTAGGTCACAGGGGGAAGGGAAACACCATATATTTT	CASSVGHRGKGNTIYF
TRBD1	.	TRBV10-3	TRBJ2-3	TGTGCCATCAGTGAGTGGCAGGGGGCAGATACGCAGTATTTT	CAISEWQGADTQYF
TRBD1	.	TRBV5-6	TRBJ2-7	TGTGCCAGCAGAACCTTCGGGGAAGGAGGAGGCAGGGGGAACGAGCAGTACTTC	CASRTFGEGGGRGNEQYF
TRBD2	.	TRBV2	TRBJ2-1	TGTGCCAGCAGTGAGGGACTAGCGGGCCAGGATGAGCAGTTCTTC	CASSEGLAGQDEQFF
.	once	TRBV7-8	TRBJ2-7	TGTGCCAGCAGCCTTAAGCAGGGATCCGAGCAGTACTTC	CASSLKQGSEQYF
TRBD1	.	TRBV6-1	TRBJ2-7	TGTGCCAGCGCTGAGGACAGGCCGTACGAGCAGTACTTC	CASAEDRPYEQYF
TRBD2	.	TRBV5-1	TRBJ2-7	TGCGCCAGCAGCTTGGAAGGGACTAGCGGGGGCGAGCAGTACTTC	CASSLEGTSGGEQYF
.	.	TRBV5-5	TRBJ1-3	TGTGCCAGCAGCTTGGAAGGATGGGGAAACACCATATATTTT	CASSLEGWGNTIYF
.	.	TRBV27	TRBJ2-3	TGTGCCAGTCGGGACCTCACAGATACGCAGTATTTT	CASRDLTDTQYF
TRBD1	once	TRBV7-2	TRBJ1-2	TGTGCCAGCAGCTCGCGCCCCGGGACAGGGGGCGCCTATGGCTACACCTTC	CASSSRPGTGGAYGYTF
.	few	TRBV5-4	TRBJ1-4	TGTGCCAGCAGCCCTGGCTCGGGGGCAGGTACTAATGAAAAACTGTTTTTT	CASSPGSGAGTNEKLFF
.	.	TRBV6-6	TRBJ2-2	TGTGCCAGCAGTCCAACCAGTCCCGGGGAGCTGTTTTTT	CASSPTSPGELFF
.	many	TRBV27	TRBJ1-5	TGTGCCAGCAGGGAATCGGGGGGCTATCAGCCCCAGCATTTT	CASRESGGYQPQHF
.	.	TRBV5-1	TRBJ1-1	TGCGCCAGCAGCGGGGGGAACGGTGGCACTGAAGCTTTCTTT	CASSGGNGGTEAFF
.	.	TRBV19	TRBJ1-5	TGTGCCAGTAGTATAGATCGTTCGGCAGGGTATAGCAATCAGCCCCAGCATTTT	CASSIDRSAGYSNQPQHF
.	.	TRBV7-8	TRBJ1-2	TGTGCCAGCAGCAGGGGTGGGGCGGCCTACTATGGCTACACCTTC	CASSRGGAAYYGYTF
.	.	TRBV27	TRBJ1-4	TGTGCCAGCAGTTTATTAGCCGCAACTAATGAAAAACTGTTTTTT	CASSLLAATNEKLFF
.	.	TRBV19	TRBJ1-5	TGTGCCAGTAGTGGCGGTGACGGTGGATGGAAAGGCAATCAGCCCCAGCATTTT	CASSGGDGGWKGNQPQHF
.	.	TRBV6-4	TRBJ1-1	TGTGCCAGCCCTTGGGCGCGAACTGAAGCTTTCTTT	CASPWARTEAFF
.	many	TRBV5-1	TRBJ2-1	TGCGCCAGCAGCTCGCAGGGCTATGAGCAGTTCTTC	CASSSQGYEQFF
.	.	TRBV7-2	TRBJ2-1	TGTGCCAGCAGCTTAGGATCGAGCTCCTACAATGAGCAGTTCTTC	CASSLGSSSYNEQFF
TRBD2	.	TRBV19	TRBJ2-1	TGTGCCAGTAGTATATGGGTCGGGCTAGCGGGAGTCGTTGAGCAGTTCTTC	CASSIWVGLAGVVEQFF
.	.	TRBV19	TRBJ1-4	TGTGCCAGTAGTATGGGGAGTATAGATGAAAAACTGTTTTTT	CASSMGSIDEKLFF
.	.	TRBV15	TRBJ1-2	TGTGCCACCAGCAGAGGAGGGGACGGGGCGGGTGGCTACACCTTC	CATSRGGDGAGGYTF
.	once	TRBV7-3	TRBJ2-1	TGTGCCAGCAGCTTAACCGGGACGGACTACAATGAGCAGTTCTTC	CASSLTGTDYNEQFF
TRBD2	.	TRBV5-5	TRBJ2-7	TGTGCCAGCAGTGGGACTAGCGCCAACTACGAGCAGTACTTC	CASSGTSANYEQYF
.	.	TRBV9	TRBJ1-3	TGTGCCAGCAGCGCCCACAGTTCTGGAAACACCATATATTTT	CASSAHSSGNTIYF
TRBD1	.	TRBV6-5	TRBJ2-7	TGTGCCAGCAGCCCCCGGGACAGGAGCTACGAGCAGTACTTC	CASSPRDRSYEQYF
.	.	TRBV2	TRBJ2-3	TGTGCTTCCGAGAGGGAAAGCACAGATACGCAGTATTTT	CASERESTDTQYF
TRBD2	.	TRBV5-1	TRBJ2-2	TGCGCCAGCAGCTTGGCCGGGACTACCCTCACCGGGGAGCTGTTTTTT	CASSLAGTTLTGELFF
TRBD2	.	TRBV2	TRBJ2-1	TGTGCCACACACGGACTAGCGGGATATAGCTCCTACAATGAGCAGTTCTTC	CATHGLAGYSSYNEQFF
TRBD1	.	TRBV4-1	TRBJ2-1	TGCGCCAGCAGCCAGGTCCCGGGTGGGACAGGGCCTAGCAATGAGCAGTTCTTC	CASSQVPGGTGPSNEQFF
.	.	TRBV18	TRBJ1-4	TGTGCCAGCTCATCCAACAGGGCTCTGGCTAATGAAAAACTGTTTTTT	CASSSNRALANEKLFF
.	.	TRBV7-2	TRBJ2-1	TGTGCCAGCAGCTTCTCCGGGGAGCAGTTCTTC	CASSFSGEQFF
TRBD2	.	TRBV5-1	TRBJ2-1	TGCGCCAGCGAGAGCGGGAGTAGCGATGAGCAGTTCTTC	CASESGSSDEQFF
TRBD1	.	TRBV5-1	TRBJ1-1	TGCGCCAGCAGCTTGACAGGGGAGACTGAAGCTTTCTTT	CASSLTGETEAFF
.	few	TRBV5-4	TRBJ2-1	TGTGCCAGCAGCTATACAGGGTACAATGAGCAGTTCTTC	CASSYTGYNEQFF
TRBD2	.	TRBV7-3	TRBJ2-2	TGTGCCAGCAGCAATCTAGCGGGAGGGCTTATCGGGGAGCTGTTTTTT	CASSNLAGGLIGELFF
.	.	TRBV19	TRBJ1-5	TGTGCCAGTAGTAAAGAATCCCATCAGCCCCAGCATTTT	CASSKESHQPQHF
TRBD1	.	TRBV4-3	TRBJ2-1	TGCGCCAGCAGCCAAGGCCGGGACAGGGGGCGGAATGAGCAGTTCTTC	CASSQGRDRGRNEQFF
.	.	TRBV5-5	TRBJ1-3	TGTGCCAGCAGTCTTGGGGCCGCTCAGGGGAACACCATATATTTT	CASSLGAAQGNTIYF
.	.	TRBV7-2	TRBJ2-3	TGTGCCAGCAGCTTAGTCGGCGGCACAGATACGCAGTATTTT	CASSLVGGTDTQYF
.	.	TRBV29-1	TRBJ2-3	TGCAGCGTGCAGACTAGTGGGGGCCCCGCAGATACGCAGTATTTT	CSVQTSGGPADTQYF
TRBD2	many	TRBV5-8	TRBJ2-7	TGTGCCAGCAGCCGCCCCGGACTAGCGGGAGGCGAGCAGTACTTC	CASSRPGLAGGEQYF
TRBD1	once	TRBV29-1	TRBJ2-5	TGCAGCGTCTACAGGGGGCAAGAGACCCAGTACTTC	CSVYRGQETQYF
.	.	TRBV5-6	TRBJ2-1	TGTGCCAGCAGCTATCGACGCGGGGAATCCTACAATGAGCAGTTCTTC	CASSYRRGESYNEQFF
TRBD1	.	TRBV28	TRBJ1-1	TGTGCCAGCAGTCTCCGACAGGGGGCGTGGACTGAAGCTTTCTTT	CASSLRQGAWTEAFF
.	.	TRBV25-1	TRBJ2-4	TGTGCCAGCAGTGACTCGGGTAACATTCAGTACTTC	CASSDSGNIQYF
.	.	TRBV30	TRBJ1-2	TGTGCCTGGAGTCCGTCGGGCGGAGGCTACACCTTC	CAWSPSGGGYTF
.	.	TRBV6-1	TRBJ2-7	TGTGCCAGCAGTGATCCCTTTTCGGGAGATTCCTACGAGCAGTACTTC	CASSDPFSGDSYEQYF